This is a list of T cell receptor beta chains from one sample in a study of T-cell reconstitution after alpha-beta-depleted transplantation in children. TCRdb used MiXCR to reprocess the PCR reads, holding one entry per CDR3 protein. Of approximately 650,000 distinct CDR3 sequences listed, about 12% were seen once; the top ten hold around 0.8%. The source material was PBMCs, sampled before TCRalphabeta/CD19-depleted stem cell transplant. The receptors derive from a girl aged 2-15 years with congenital amegakaryocytic thrombocytopenia, due to receive a stem cell transplant. The CDR3 runs from the conserved cysteine through the conserved F or W. D genes are given only for firm matches. A clone size is listed for some rows: how often the clone was seen (once, few, many), or a class if it is expanded.

abundance: many
d_gene: -
j_gene: TRBJ1-1
v_gene: TRBV4-1
CDR3nt: TGCGCCAGCAGCCAACCGACCAGGGACCCTGAAGCTTTCTTT
CDR3aa: CASSQPTRDPEAFF

abundance: -
d_gene: -
j_gene: TRBJ2-2
v_gene: TRBV12-3/TRBV12-4
CDR3nt: TGTGCCAGCAGTTTCCGAGAAGGAACCGGGGAGCTGTTTTTT
CDR3aa: CASSFREGTGELFF

abundance: -
d_gene: -
j_gene: TRBJ2-4
v_gene: TRBV20-1
CDR3nt: TGCAGTGCTAGCCGTCCCGTAGCCAAAAACATTCAGTACTTC
CDR3aa: CSASRPVAKNIQYF

abundance: -
d_gene: TRBD1
j_gene: TRBJ1-2
v_gene: TRBV12-3/TRBV12-4
CDR3nt: TGTGCCAGCAGCACAGGGGGTCATGCCTATGGCTACACCTTC
CDR3aa: CASSTGGHAYGYTF

abundance: few
d_gene: -
j_gene: TRBJ2-3
v_gene: TRBV7-9
CDR3nt: TGTGCCAGCAGCTGGACCGGGACGCTCGGAGATACGCAGTATTTT
CDR3aa: CASSWTGTLGDTQYF

abundance: -
d_gene: TRBD2
j_gene: TRBJ2-4
v_gene: TRBV20-1
CDR3nt: TGCAGTGCTAGTGCTAGCGGGCTAGCCAAAAACATTCAGTACTTC
CDR3aa: CSASASGLAKNIQYF

abundance: many
d_gene: TRBD2
j_gene: TRBJ2-1
v_gene: TRBV7-9
CDR3nt: TGTGCCAGCAGCTCCCGCTACCGGACTAGCGGTCCCAATGAGCAGTTCTTC
CDR3aa: CASSSRYRTSGPNEQFF

abundance: few
d_gene: -
j_gene: TRBJ1-5
v_gene: TRBV6-2/TRBV6-3
CDR3nt: TGTGCCAGCAGTTGGGTTGACAGAAATCAGCCCCAGCATTTT
CDR3aa: CASSWVDRNQPQHF

abundance: many
d_gene: -
j_gene: TRBJ2-7
v_gene: TRBV12-3/TRBV12-4
CDR3nt: TGTGCCAGCAGTCAAGGGACGGTATCCTACGAGCAGTACTTC
CDR3aa: CASSQGTVSYEQYF

abundance: many
d_gene: -
j_gene: TRBJ2-2
v_gene: TRBV25-1
CDR3nt: TGTGCCAGCAGTGCCCAGGGACTCGGGGAGCTGTTTTTT
CDR3aa: CASSAQGLGELFF

abundance: few
d_gene: -
j_gene: TRBJ2-4
v_gene: TRBV29-1
CDR3nt: TGCAGCGTTGTTTTGCTAGCCAAAAACATTCAGTACTTC
CDR3aa: CSVVLLAKNIQYF

abundance: -
d_gene: TRBD2
j_gene: TRBJ2-1
v_gene: TRBV12-3/TRBV12-4
CDR3nt: TGTGCCAGCGGAGTCCCGGCTAGCGGGTCCGATGAGCAGTTCTTC
CDR3aa: CASGVPASGSDEQFF